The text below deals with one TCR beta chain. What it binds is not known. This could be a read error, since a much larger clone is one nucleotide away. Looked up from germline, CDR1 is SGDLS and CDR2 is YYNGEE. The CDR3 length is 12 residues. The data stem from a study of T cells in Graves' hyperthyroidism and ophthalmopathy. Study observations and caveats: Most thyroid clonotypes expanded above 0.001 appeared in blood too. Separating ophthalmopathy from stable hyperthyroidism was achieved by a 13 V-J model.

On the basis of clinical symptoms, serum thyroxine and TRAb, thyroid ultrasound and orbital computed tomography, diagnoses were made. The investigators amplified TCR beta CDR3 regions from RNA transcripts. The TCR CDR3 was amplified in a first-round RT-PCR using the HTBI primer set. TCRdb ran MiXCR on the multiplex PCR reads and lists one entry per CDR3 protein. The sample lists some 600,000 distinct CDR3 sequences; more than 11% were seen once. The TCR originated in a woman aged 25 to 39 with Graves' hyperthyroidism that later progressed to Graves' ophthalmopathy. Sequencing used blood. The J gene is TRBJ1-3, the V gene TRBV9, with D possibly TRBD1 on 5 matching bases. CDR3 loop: CASGGAGSTIYF. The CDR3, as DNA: TGTGCCAGCGGCGGGGCTGGAAGCACCATATATTTT.